This note documents a single TCR beta chain sequence. Method: immunoSEQ multiplex PCR; TCRdb's copy keeps in-frame clones and lacks some. There are 60,000 to 75,000 clones in the sample; 75% to 90% occur only once, and approximately 1.7% lies in the top ten. This specimen comes from a study of graft-versus-host responses after intestinal transplantation. Study at large: Grafts were multivisceral, liver-intestinal, or isolated intestinal.

Both intraepithelial and lamina propria lymphocytes were released by processing graft tissue. The receptor was isolated from a human patient who received an intestinal transplant, so some T cells may come from the graft donor. The sample was ileum tissue, taken 350 to 400 days after transplant.

Here the CDR3 reads CASSGTSGRNEQFF. The CDR3 nucleotides read TGCGCCAGCAGTGGGACTAGCGGGAGGAATGAGCAGTTCTTC. The chain carries TRBV10-1 and TRBJ2-1; 14 bases are shared with TRBD2. Losses at the gene ends were 4 bases for V and 7 bases for J; bases not matched to a gene: 0. Germline-derived CDR1 and CDR2 are WNHNN and SYGVQD (reference sequence). CDR3 size: 14 residues.